These 27 T cell receptor beta chains were all obtained from the same sample, sequenced in a study of vaccination effects on CD4 cells after COVID-19. ViraFEST assay sequencing came after antigen-specific CD4+ T cells were expanded with viral peptide pools. Isolating CD4+ T cells followed approximately 9 days of culture. Vaccine administered to participants consisted of two doses of either BNT162b2 or mRNA-1273. This table comes from immunoSEQ multiplex PCR, and its TCRdb copy is limited to in-frame clones, with some not included. The sample shows approximately 15,000 clones, 70% to 80% of them seen only once. Their antigens are not known. Here the sequenced sample was CD4+ T cells from PBMCs cultured with HCoV-NL63 spike peptides, taken after COVID-19 vaccination. The origin of the receptors is a human donor who received a COVID-19 vaccine.

The chain recombines TRBV5-6 with TRBJ2-2; 8 nucleotides line up with TRBD2. The J segment lost 0 bases and the V segment lost 2 bases, leaving 3 bases of the junction unmatched. Per the germline V gene, CDR1 is SGHDT and CDR2 is YYEEEE. The CDR3 is made up of 16 amino acids. CDR3 sequence: CASSFGLATNTGELFF. For the CDR3, the DNA is TGTGCCAGCAGCTTCGGACTAGCAACGAACACCGGGGAGCTGTTTTTT. The variable domain in full, completed from reference TRBV5-6 and TRBJ2-2, reads DAGVTQSPTHLIKTRGQQVTLRCSPKSGHDTVSWYQQALGQGPQFIFQYYEEEERQRGNFPDRFSGHQFPNYSSELNVNALLLGDSALYLCASSFGLATNTGELFFGEGSRLTVL.

The chain has TRBV30 and TRBJ1-5; TRBD1 matches 7 bases. CDR3 length: 15 residues. Germline CDR1 reads GTSNPN; CDR2 reads SVGIG (reference sequence). Germline trimming cut 1 base from V and 6 bases from J; bases unmatched to any gene: 9. Here the CDR3 reads CAWSAPGGFRQPQHF. CDR3 nucleotide sequence: TGTGCCTGGAGTGCCCCAGGGGGATTTCGTCAGCCCCAGCATTTT.

The CDR3 region has the DNA TGCGCCAGCAGGAGGGCATTCGAGCAGTACTTC. Protein sequence: CASRRAFEQYF. The chain recombines TRBV5-1 with TRBJ2-7, with D possibly TRBD2 on 5 matching bases. CDR1 is SGHRS and CDR2 is YFSETQ in the germline V gene. Trimming took 5 bases from V and 6 from J, leaving 9 bases between them. The CDR3 loop spans 11 amino acids.

V and J are TRBV13 and TRBJ2-1, with 9 positions matching TRBD2. Germline V lookup: CDR1 PRHDT, CDR2 FYEKMQ (reference sequence). The ends lost 6 bases at V and 14 bases at J; junction bases unmatched: 8. This CDR3 comprises 12 residues. CDR3 in amino acids: CASRLVAGEEFF. In DNA, the CDR3 is TGTGCCAGCAGACTCGTAGCGGGAGAAGAGTTCTTC.

This chain connects TRBV6-2 or TRBV6-3 to TRBJ2-1; 7 bases are a match to TRBD1. Germline CDR1 is MNHEY and CDR2 is SVGEGT. CDR3 size: 19 residues. Trimming at V came to 5 bases and at J to 0 bases, leaving 16 bases not matched to a gene. The CDR3 spells CASSDPSAQTGSSYNEQFF. Written as DNA, the CDR3 is TGTGCCAGCAGTGACCCCTCTGCCCAGACAGGGAGCTCCTACAATGAGCAGTTCTTC.

V usage is TRBV3-1 (or the pseudogene TRBV3-2) and J usage is TRBJ1-1; D is uncertain. From germline, CDR1 is LGHDT and CDR2 YNNKEL (reference sequence). CDR3 length: 14 residues. Trimming left V 2 bases short and J 2 bases short, with 9 bases between. CDR3 in DNA: TGTGCCAGCAGCCAAATCTCCACCAACACTGAAGCTTTCTTT. This translates into CASSQISTNTEAFF.

The gene calls are TRBV6-2 or TRBV6-3 and TRBJ1-2; 11 nucleotides match TRBD1. This CDR3 contains 15 residues. V shed 0 bases and J 7 bases; nucleotides not matched to a gene: 4. In germline, CDR1 is MNHEY, CDR2 SVGEGT. DNA for the CDR3: TGTGCCAGCAGTTACTCGAGGACAGGGGGCTTTGGCTACACCTTC. It specifies CASSYSRTGGFGYTF.

The chain couples TRBV19 to TRBJ2-3; D is ambiguous. From germline, CDR1 is LNHDA and CDR2 SQIVND (reference sequence). The CDR3 is 15 amino acids. Trimming stripped 3 bases from V and 4 bases from J, with 14 bases between. Here the CDR3 reads CASSIGDNPSDTQYF. The CDR3 DNA follows: TGTGCCAGTAGTATTGGCGACAACCCCTCAGATACGCAGTATTTT.

The rearrangement links TRBV2 to TRBJ2-4; the D is unclear. The CDR3 contains 13 residues. Germline CDR1 and CDR2: SNHLY and FYNNEI. V shed 8 bases and J shed 0 bases, with 8 bases lying between them. The CDR3 loop is CASRLLAKNIQYF. The CDR3 DNA follows: TGTGCCAGCCGCCTCTTAGCCAAAAACATTCAGTACTTC. Complete variable domain (other parts from reference TRBV2 and TRBJ2-4): EPEVTQTPSHQVTQMGQEVILRCVPISNHLYFYWYRQILGQKVEFLVSFYNNEISEKSEIFDDQFSVERPDGSNFTLKIRSTKLEDSAMYFCASRLLAKNIQYFGAGTRLSVL.

This rearrangement joins TRBV5-1 to TRBJ2-3; the match to TRBD2 covers 8 bases. J was trimmed by 1 base and V by 2 bases; bases with no gene match: 6. The CDR3 totals 16 residues. Germline loops: CDR1 SGHRS, CDR2 YFSETQ. The CDR3 DNA reads TGCGCCAGCAGCTTCGGGGTAGCGGGACGCACAGATACGCAGTATTTT. This encodes CASSFGVAGRTDTQYF.

The rearrangement uses TRBV7-9 and TRBJ1-2, with 7 positions matching TRBD1. Losses at the gene ends were 5 bases for V and 3 bases for J; bases not matched to a gene: 12. The CDR3 sequence is 16 residues long. Germline V gene sequence: CDR1 SEHNR, CDR2 FQNEAQ (reference sequence). CDR3 DNA sequence: TGTGCCAGCAGCCCAAAACCGTACACAGGGGACTATGGCTACACCTTC. It encodes CASSPKPYTGDYGYTF. Together with reference TRBV7-9 and TRBJ1-2, the CDR3 gives the full variable domain: DTGVSQNPRHKITKRGQNVTFRCDPISEHNRLYWYRQTLGQGPEFLTYFQNEAQLEKSRLLSDRFSAERPKGSFSTLEIQRTEQGDSAMYLCASSPKPYTGDYGYTFGSGTRLTVV.

This clone was seen a handful of times. DNA for the CDR3: TGTGCCAGCAGCTTGGGACAGGGGGCGTACAATGAGCAGTTCTTC. Translating it yields CASSLGQGAYNEQFF. J is TRBJ2-1 and V is TRBV5-6, with 10 nucleotides matching TRBD1. Germline CDR1 and CDR2: SGHDT and YYEEEE. With 0 bases clipped from V and 4 bases from J, the junction kept 1 base outside the gene matches. The CDR3 is made up of 15 amino acids.

The chain is built from TRBV9 and TRBJ2-3; 9 bases line up with TRBD1. With V trimmed by 0 bases and J by 0 bases, 5 bases remained unmatched. Germline loops: CDR1 SGDLS, CDR2 YYNGEE. The CDR3 is made up of 17 amino acids. The CDR3 is CASSVDGTGTSTDTQYF. Written as DNA, the CDR3 is TGTGCCAGCAGCGTAGACGGGACAGGGACAAGCACAGATACGCAGTATTTT.

In DNA, the CDR3 is TGTGCCAGTAGTAGACGCACAGATACGCAGTATTTT. Its translation: CASSRRTDTQYF. The chain combines TRBV19 with TRBJ2-3; unclear D gene. Trimming left V 4 bases short and J 1 base short, with 3 bases between. The CDR3 runs 12 residues. The germline gives CDR1 LNHDA, CDR2 SQIVND (reference sequence).

The count of this clone is one. The chain uses TRBV9 and TRBJ1-4, with 7 bases matching TRBD1. The CDR3 runs to 18 residues. Germline V gives CDR1 SGDLS, CDR2 YYNGEE. The trim removed 0 bases at V and 7 bases at J, leaving 15 bases unmatched. The CDR3 sequence: CASSVAVTGLLGGEKLFF. For the CDR3, the DNA is TGTGCCAGCAGCGTAGCAGTGACAGGGCTGTTAGGAGGTGAAAAACTGTTTTTT.

CDR3 DNA: TGTGCCAGCTCACCAGGGACAGGGGGCGGCCGCTACACCTTC. Translated: CASSPGTGGGRYTF. The chain carries TRBV18 and TRBJ1-2, with TRBD1 matching 12 bases. Germline-derived CDR1 and CDR2 are KGHSH and LQKENI. J lost 9 bases, V lost 2 bases, and 4 bases had no gene match. CDR3 length equals 14 residues. Variable domain in full (rest from reference TRBV18 and TRBJ1-2): NAGVMQNPRHLVRRRGQEARLRCSPMKGHSHVYWYRQLPEEGLKFMVYLQKENIIDESGMPKERFSAEFPKEGPSILRIQQVVRGDSAAYFCASSPGTGGGRYTFGSGTRLTVV.

This clone was seen only a few times. The chain recombines TRBV12-3 or TRBV12-4 with TRBJ1-1, with 11 bases matching TRBD1. This CDR3 is built from 13 residues. J lost 6 bases, V lost 5 bases, and 2 bases had no gene match. This chain's CDR3 is CASSPGQGAEAFF. CDR3 DNA: TGTGCCAGCAGTCCGGGACAGGGGGCTGAAGCTTTCTTT.

The chain carries TRBV2 and TRBJ2-1, with D unresolved. The CDR3 sequence is 13 residues long. The germline CDR1 and CDR2 sequences are SNHLY and FYNNEI. V gave up 2 bases and J gave up 4 bases, with 6 bases separating them. CDR3 sequence reads: CASSEKEYNEQFF. Here the CDR3 DNA reads TGTGCCAGCAGTGAAAAGGAATACAATGAGCAGTTCTTC.

This chain uses TRBV5-1 with TRBJ2-1; 7 bases agree with TRBD2. Looked up from germline, CDR1 is SGHRS and CDR2 is YFSETQ. V gave up 0 bases and J gave up 4 bases; unmatched junction bases: 1. The CDR3 consists of 14 residues. Written as DNA, the CDR3 is TGCGCCAGCAGCTTGGCTAGCGGATACAATGAGCAGTTCTTC. Amino acids: CASSLASGYNEQFF.

V and J are TRBV7-2 and TRBJ2-7, with TRBD1 matching over 9 bases. Looked up from germline, CDR1 is SGHTA and CDR2 is FQGNSA. Trimming cost V 6 bases and J 2 bases; bases outside gene matches: 5. The CDR3 is 14 amino acids. The CDR3 region is CASSLNRGPYEQYF. In DNA, the CDR3 is TGTGCCAGCAGTCTAAACAGGGGGCCCTACGAGCAGTACTTC. Filled out from reference TRBV7-2 and TRBJ2-7, the complete variable domain reads GAGVSQSPSNKVTEKGKDVELRCDPISGHTALYWYRQSLGQGLEFLIYFQGNSAPDKSGLPSDRFSAERTGGSVSTLTIQRTQQEDSAVYLCASSLNRGPYEQYFGPGTRLTVT.

The rearrangement uses TRBV2 and TRBJ1-1; 10 bases agree with TRBD1. CDR3 size: 17 residues. CDR1 is SNHLY, CDR2 FYNNEI, per germline. With 6 bases clipped from V and 5 bases from J, the junction kept 15 bases outside the gene matches. CDR3: CASREPRGTGAGTEAFF. The CDR3 coding sequence is TGTGCCAGCAGAGAGCCCAGGGGGACAGGGGCGGGGACTGAAGCTTTCTTT.

V and J are TRBV6-1 and TRBJ1-6, with D uncertain. The germline V gene has CDR1 MNHNS and CDR2 SASEGT. CDR3 length: 16 amino acids. Trimming removed 2 bases from V and 5 bases from J, with 13 bases in between. The CDR3 here is CASSEHLGRHNSPLHF. CDR3 coding DNA: TGTGCCAGCAGTGAACACCTCGGGCGGCATAATTCACCCCTCCACTTT.

Comments on this clone: The junction departs from germline at one end; a sequencing error may be responsible. The rearrangement uses TRBV5-6 and TRBJ2-3, with TRBD2 as a possible D gene (6 bases). There are 12 residues in the CDR3. Germline V gene data show CDR1 as SGHDT and CDR2 as YYEEEE. CDR3 in amino acids: CASSSTRDSRDF. The CDR3 bases are TGTGCCAGCAGCTCGACTCGGGACTCCAGGGATTTT. The full variable domain, rest sourced from reference TRBV5-6 and TRBJ2-3, is DAGVTQSPTHLIKTRGQQVTLRCSPKSGHDTVSWYQQALGQGPQFIFQYYEEEERQRGNFPDRFSGHQFPNYSSELNVNALLLGDSALYLCASSSTRDSRDFGPGTRLTVL.

The chain couples TRBV24-1 to TRBJ2-1, with 7 bases identical to TRBD2. The CDR3 is made up of 16 amino acids. V was pared by 3 bases and J by 1 base, with 5 bases of the junction left unmatched. Germline V gene lookup returns CDR1 KGHDR and CDR2 SFDVKD. As DNA, the CDR3 is TGTGCCACCAGTGATCGAGTAGCGGGTTCCTACAATGAGCAGTTCTTC. The encoded protein is CATSDRVAGSYNEQFF.

The chain is built from TRBV12-3 or TRBV12-4 and TRBJ2-2; D gene ambiguous. V gave up 1 base and J gave up 1 base, with 1 base separating them. This CDR3 region has 13 residues. The CDR3: CASSLGNTGELFF. The CDR3 DNA reads TGTGCCAGCAGTTTAGGGAACACCGGGGAGCTGTTTTTT.

The rearrangement uses TRBV7-8 and TRBJ2-1; D perhaps matches TRBD2 (7 bases). CDR3 size: 13 residues. Germline CDR1 reads SGHVS; CDR2 reads FQNEAQ. V gave up 3 bases and J gave up 8 bases, with 11 bases separating them. In DNA form, the CDR3 reads TGTGCCAGCAGCTTGGTGGGGGGGCATGAGCAGTTCTTC. It yields the protein CASSLVGGHEQFF.

The chain uses TRBV6-6 and TRBJ2-2; 7 nucleotides align to TRBD1. Per germline, CDR1 MNHNY and CDR2 SVGAGI (reference sequence). After removal of 6 bases from V and 2 bases from J, the junction contained 3 bases not matched to a gene. CDR3 size: 14 residues. This CDR3 is CASSRDRNTGELFF. The CDR3 DNA follows: TGTGCCAGCAGCCGGGACAGAAACACCGGGGAGCTGTTTTTT.